This is a list of T cell receptor beta chains from one sample in a study of cytomegalovirus exposure and HLA in healthy donors. Sequencing used immunoSEQ multiplex PCR; TCRdb keeps in-frame clones, though not all of them. The sample carries approximately 130,000 clones, 70% to 85% recorded once. The specimen sequenced was PBMCs. The receptors shown here come from a woman between 55 and 75 years old in good health and CMV-seropositive. Both conserved end residues are part of each CDR3. A D gene is named only where the DNA matches it firmly. Size tells how often a clone was seen (once, few, many) or the class of an expanded clone, and some rows leave it out.

j_call,v_call,clone_size,d_call,cdr3_aa,cdr3_nt
TRBJ1-4,TRBV29-1,-,-,CSVPGGGGEKLFF,TGCAGCGTTCCCGGAGGGGGGGGCGAAAAACTGTTTTTT
TRBJ2-7,TRBV15,once,TRBD1,CATSTPGQGIYEQYF,TGTGCCACCAGTACTCCGGGACAGGGGATCTACGAGCAGTACTTC
TRBJ1-4,TRBV5-1,-,TRBD1,CASSSGQVPNEKLFF,TGCGCCAGCAGCTCCGGACAGGTCCCGAATGAAAAACTGTTTTTT
TRBJ2-3,TRBV4-2,-,-,CASSQERDTQYF,TGTGCCAGCAGCCAAGAGAGAGATACGCAGTATTTT
TRBJ1-1,TRBV18,-,TRBD1,CASSPNRGEAFF,TGTGCCAGCTCACCCAACAGGGGTGAAGCTTTCTTT
TRBJ1-2,TRBV19,few,TRBD1,CASSIVGQAYGYTF,TGTGCCAGTAGTATAGTGGGACAGGCGTATGGCTACACCTTC
TRBJ2-7,TRBV6-5,-,TRBD1,CASSYQGAYEQYF,TGTGCCAGCAGTTACCAGGGGGCCTACGAGCAGTACTTC
TRBJ2-3,TRBV7-9,once,-,CASSPFKGGTDTQYF,TGTGCCAGCAGCCCGTTCAAGGGGGGCACAGATACGCAGTATTTT
TRBJ2-7,TRBV7-6,-,-,CASSLASDRYYEQYF,TGTGCCAGCAGCTTAGCGAGCGACAGATACTACGAGCAGTACTTC
TRBJ2-1,TRBV10-2,-,-,CASSLSGLTYNEQFF,TGCGCCAGCAGTTTGTCAGGACTAACCTACAATGAGCAGTTCTTC
TRBJ1-2,TRBV25-1,-,-,CASSDGLNYGYTF,TGTGCCAGCAGTGACGGGTTAAACTATGGCTACACCTTC
TRBJ2-7,TRBV13,-,TRBD1,CASSLGGGSYEQYF,TGTGCCAGCAGCTTAGGAGGGGGCAGTTACGAGCAGTACTTC
TRBJ1-4,TRBV5-1,few,TRBD1,CASSPSDRGRGDEKLFF,TGCGCCAGCAGCCCGTCGGACAGGGGGCGCGGAGATGAAAAACTGTTTTTT
TRBJ2-2,TRBV5-1,few,TRBD1,CASSLGTGGTGELFF,TGCGCCAGCAGCCTCGGGACAGGGGGTACCGGGGAGCTGTTTTTT
TRBJ1-5,TRBV6-1,few,-,CASSWERGNQPQHF,TGTGCCAGCAGTTGGGAGCGGGGGAATCAGCCCCAGCATTTT
TRBJ2-1,TRBV7-9,-,-,CASSPGGQGSFNEQFF,TGTGCCAGCAGCCCCGGGGGGCAGGGGTCTTTCAATGAGCAGTTCTTC
TRBJ2-7,TRBV18,-,TRBD1,CASSAGTVGFEQYF,TGTGCCAGCTCGGCCGGGACAGTAGGTTTCGAGCAGTACTTC
TRBJ2-1,TRBV5-1,-,-,CASSLAPSGSPNEQFF,TGCGCCAGCAGCTTGGCCCCTTCGGGGTCCCCCAATGAGCAGTTCTTC
TRBJ2-7,TRBV5-1,-,-,CASSTSTLAGNYEQYF,TGCGCCAGCAGCACCTCCACCTTGGCAGGGAATTACGAGCAGTACTTC
TRBJ2-3,TRBV5-1,few,-,CASSTARGDTQYF,TGCGCCAGCAGCACCGCACGGGGAGATACGCAGTATTTT
TRBJ2-7,TRBV7-8,-,-,CASSLADSSYEQYF,TGTGCCAGCAGCTTAGCGGACAGCAGCTACGAGCAGTACTTC
TRBJ1-5,TRBV10-1,-,TRBD1,CASSSDRDRNQPQHF,TGCGCCAGCAGCTCAGACCGGGACAGAAATCAGCCCCAGCATTTT
TRBJ1-2,TRBV5-4,few,-,CASSNRDGYGYTF,TGTGCCAGCAGCAACAGGGACGGCTATGGCTACACCTTC
TRBJ2-3,TRBV6-6,-,-,CASTVGLGTDTQYF,TGTGCCAGCACCGTGGGCCTGGGCACAGATACGCAGTATTTT
TRBJ1-2,TRBV9,-,-,CASSVVSGEGYTF,TGTGCCAGCAGCGTAGTATCCGGGGAGGGCTACACCTTC
TRBJ1-1,TRBV5-4,-,-,CASSLEGARTEAFF,TGTGCCAGCAGCTTGGAAGGGGCGCGGACTGAAGCTTTCTTT
TRBJ2-3,TRBV6-5,-,TRBD1,CASSTTGGAADTQYF,TGTGCCAGCAGTACCACAGGGGGCGCCGCAGATACGCAGTATTTT
TRBJ1-5,TRBV2,-,-,CASSEGGFQPQHF,TGTGCCAGCAGTGAAGGAGGGTTCCAGCCCCAGCATTTT
TRBJ2-2,TRBV9,-,TRBD1,CASSVPDRDVDTGELFF,TGTGCCAGCAGCGTTCCTGACAGGGATGTAGACACCGGGGAGCTGTTTTTT
TRBJ1-1,TRBV6-5,few,-,CASSYSGGQSGEAFF,TGTGCCAGCAGTTACTCGGGTGGACAGTCGGGTGAAGCTTTCTTT
TRBJ1-2,TRBV15,-,-,CATSRGGSDNYYGYTF,TGTGCCACCAGCAGAGGAGGTTCGGATAACTACTATGGCTACACCTTC